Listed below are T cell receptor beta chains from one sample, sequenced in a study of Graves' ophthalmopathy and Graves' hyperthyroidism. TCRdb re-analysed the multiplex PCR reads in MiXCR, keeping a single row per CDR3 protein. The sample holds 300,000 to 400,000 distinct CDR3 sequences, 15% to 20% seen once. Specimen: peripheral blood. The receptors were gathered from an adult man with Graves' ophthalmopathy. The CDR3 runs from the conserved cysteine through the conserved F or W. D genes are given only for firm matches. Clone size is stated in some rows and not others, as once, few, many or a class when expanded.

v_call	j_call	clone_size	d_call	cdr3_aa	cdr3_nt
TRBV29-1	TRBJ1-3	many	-	CSVRDGNTIYF	TGCAGCGTCAGGGACGGAAACACCATATATTTT
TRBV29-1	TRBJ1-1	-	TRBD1	CSVERTGALTEAFF	TGCAGCGTTGAACGGACAGGGGCTCTCACTGAAGCTTTCTTT
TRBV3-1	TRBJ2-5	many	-	CASSQGHSRETQYF	TGTGCCAGCAGCCAAGGGCATAGCAGAGAGACCCAGTACTTC
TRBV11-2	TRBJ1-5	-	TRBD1	CASSLFGGTADQPQHF	TGTGCCAGCAGCTTATTTGGAGGGACAGCCGATCAGCCCCAGCATTTT
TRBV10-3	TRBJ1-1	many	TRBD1	CAIREGQQNTEAFF	TGTGCCATCAGGGAGGGACAGCAGAACACTGAAGCTTTCTTT
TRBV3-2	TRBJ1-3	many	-	CASSLALGDRGFPASGNTIYF	TGTGCCAGCAGCCTAGCCCTTGGAGACAGGGGATTTCCGGCCTCTGGAAACACCATATATTTT
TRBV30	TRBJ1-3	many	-	CAWSEGRAVLDTIYF	TGTGCCTGGAGTGAGGGCAGGGCCGTCTTGGACACCATATATTTT
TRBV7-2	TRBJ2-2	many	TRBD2	CASSLGLAGASNTGELFF	TGTGCCAGCAGCTTAGGGCTAGCGGGGGCCTCGAACACCGGGGAGCTGTTTTTT
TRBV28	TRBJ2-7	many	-	CASSFQASSYEQYF	TGTGCCAGCAGTTTCCAGGCGTCCTCCTACGAGCAGTACTTC
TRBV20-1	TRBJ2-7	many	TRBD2	CSATYAGGNYEQYF	TGCAGTGCAACCTATGCGGGAGGAAACTACGAGCAGTACTTC
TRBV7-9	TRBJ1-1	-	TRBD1	CASSNRGGGNSEAFF	TGTGCCAGCAGCAACAGGGGCGGGGGGAACTCTGAAGCTTTCTTT
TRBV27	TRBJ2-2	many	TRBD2	CASSPQREWTGELFF	TGTGCCAGCAGTCCCCAGCGGGAGTGGACCGGGGAGCTGTTTTTT
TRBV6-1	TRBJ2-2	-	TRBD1	CASRVGQGQRTGELFF	TGTGCCAGCAGGGTCGGGCAGGGACAGCGCACCGGGGAGCTGTTTTTT
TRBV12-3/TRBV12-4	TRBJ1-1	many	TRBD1	CASSGTAVTEAFF	TGTGCCAGCAGTGGGACAGCCGTCACTGAAGCTTTCTTT
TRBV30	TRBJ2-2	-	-	CAWSVRRGANPGELFF	TGTGCCTGGAGTGTACGCAGGGGTGCTAACCCCGGGGAGCTGTTTTTT
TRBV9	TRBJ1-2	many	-	CASSKDPAGYGYTF	TGTGCCAGCAGCAAAGATCCGGCGGGCTATGGCTACACCTTC
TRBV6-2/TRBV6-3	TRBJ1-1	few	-	CASSYDLREDDTEAFF	TGTGCCAGCAGTTACGATTTGCGGGAGGATGACACTGAAGCTTTCTTT
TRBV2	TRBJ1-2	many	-	CASIRWSTYDGYTF	TGTGCCAGCATTAGGTGGTCTACGTACGATGGCTACACCTTC
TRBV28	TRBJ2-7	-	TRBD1	CASSASATGLHEQYF	TGTGCCAGCAGTGCGTCCGCGACAGGGCTCCACGAGCAGTACTTC
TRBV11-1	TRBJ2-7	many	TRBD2	CASSRTGTTGEQYF	TGTGCCAGCAGTCGAACCGGGACTACTGGAGAGCAGTACTTC
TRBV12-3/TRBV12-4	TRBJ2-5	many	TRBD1	CASSWWKQGETQYF	TGTGCCAGCAGTTGGTGGAAACAGGGGGAGACCCAGTACTTC
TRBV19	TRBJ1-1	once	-	CASRAGTSNTEAFF	TGTGCCAGTAGGGCCGGGACGTCGAACACTGAAGCTTTCTTT
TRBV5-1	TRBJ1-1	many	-	CASSLDGTIRPEAFF	TGCGCCAGCAGCTTGGACGGGACCATTCGGCCTGAAGCTTTCTTT
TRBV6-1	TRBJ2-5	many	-	CASSHAETQYF	TGTGCCAGCAGCCACGCCGAGACCCAGTACTTC
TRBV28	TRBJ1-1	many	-	CASMEQGGTEAFF	TGTGCCAGCATGGAGCAGGGCGGCACTGAAGCTTTCTTT
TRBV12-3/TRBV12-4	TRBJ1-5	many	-	CASRPTGQMYSNQPQHF	TGTGCCAGCAGACCAACCGGACAGATGTATAGCAATCAGCCCCAGCATTTT
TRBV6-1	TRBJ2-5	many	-	CASIGGQETQYF	TGTGCCAGTATCGGTGGGCAAGAGACCCAGTACTTC
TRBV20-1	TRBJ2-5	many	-	CSASSADQETQYF	TGCAGTGCGTCTAGCGCCGATCAAGAGACCCAGTACTTC
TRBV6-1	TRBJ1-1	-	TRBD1	CASSQLPGQGGTEAFF	TGTGCCAGCAGTCAACTCCCGGGACAGGGTGGCACTGAAGCTTTCTTT
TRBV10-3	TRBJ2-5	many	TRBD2	CAIRLGLAATETQYF	TGTGCCATCAGACTAGGACTAGCGGCAACTGAGACCCAGTACTTC
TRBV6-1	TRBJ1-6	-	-	CAGISLQESYNSPLHF	TGTGCCGGCATATCCCTCCAGGAGTCCTATAATTCACCCCTCCACTTT
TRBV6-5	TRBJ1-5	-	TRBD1	CASSLDRVTPQHF	TGTGCCAGCAGTTTGGACAGGGTCACGCCCCAGCATTTT
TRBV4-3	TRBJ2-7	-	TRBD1	CASSQGKGAVYEQYF	TGCGCCAGCAGCCAGGGGAAGGGGGCAGTCTACGAGCAGTACTTC
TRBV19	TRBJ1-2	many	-	CASSTRQATYGYTF	TGTGCCAGTAGTACTCGACAGGCCACCTATGGCTACACCTTC
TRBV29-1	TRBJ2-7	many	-	CSVEDGKGSDEQYF	TGCAGCGTTGAAGATGGTAAGGGAAGCGACGAGCAGTACTTC
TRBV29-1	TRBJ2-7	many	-	CSVEGPAAGEQYF	TGCAGCGTTGAGGGGCCAGCTGCTGGCGAGCAGTACTTC
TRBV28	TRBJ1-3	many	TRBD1	CASSASQGAVGNTIYF	TGTGCCAGCAGTGCCTCACAGGGGGCAGTTGGAAACACCATATATTTT
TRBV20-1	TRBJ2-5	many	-	CSAHGPAETQYF	TGCAGTGCTCACGGCCCCGCGGAGACCCAGTACTTC
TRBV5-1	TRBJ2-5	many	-	CASSLQSSQETQYF	TGCGCCAGCAGCTTACAGAGTTCCCAAGAGACCCAGTACTTC
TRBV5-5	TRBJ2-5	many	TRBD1	CASSLTGVEETQYF	TGTGCCAGCAGCTTGACAGGGGTTGAAGAGACCCAGTACTTC
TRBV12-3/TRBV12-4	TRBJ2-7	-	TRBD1	CASSHRTGESSYEQYF	TGTGCCAGCAGTCACAGGACAGGGGAGAGCTCCTACGAGCAGTACTTC
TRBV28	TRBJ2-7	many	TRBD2	CASSSPLAGGYEQYF	TGTGCCAGCAGTTCTCCACTAGCGGGGGGTTACGAGCAGTACTTC
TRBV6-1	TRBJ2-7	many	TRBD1	CASSRTGGLYEQYF	TGTGCCAGCAGCCGGACAGGGGGGCTTTACGAGCAGTACTTC
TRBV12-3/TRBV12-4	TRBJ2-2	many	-	CASSSRDRYDTGELFF	TGTGCCAGCAGTTCCCGGGACCGATATGACACCGGGGAGCTGTTTTTT
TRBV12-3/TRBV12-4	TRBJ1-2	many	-	CASSLYFGGKDGYTF	TGTGCCAGCAGTTTATATTTTGGGGGGAAGGATGGCTACACCTTC
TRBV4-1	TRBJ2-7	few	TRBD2	CASSLSPGGGIYEQYF	TGCGCCAGCAGCCTCTCCCCCGGGGGGGGAATCTACGAGCAGTACTTC
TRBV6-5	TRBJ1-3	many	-	CASRRTTSGNTIYF	TGTGCCAGCAGAAGGACAACCTCTGGAAACACCATATATTTT
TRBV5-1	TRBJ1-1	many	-	CASSSTSSGDTEAFF	TGCGCCAGCAGTTCGACCTCCTCGGGGGACACTGAAGCTTTCTTT
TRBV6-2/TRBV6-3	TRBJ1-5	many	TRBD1	CASKTTGVGAGPQHF	TGTGCCAGCAAGACTACAGGGGTGGGGGCAGGGCCCCAGCATTTT
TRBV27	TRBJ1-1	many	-	CASSPSGSLLTTEAFF	TGTGCCAGCAGTCCCTCGGGTAGCTTGCTTACAACTGAAGCTTTCTTT
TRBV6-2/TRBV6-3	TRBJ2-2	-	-	CASSYIGLTVTGELFF	TGTGCCAGCAGTTATATCGGACTTACAGTCACCGGGGAGCTGTTTTTT